These 5 T cell receptor beta chains share one sample of origin, sequenced in a study of cytomegalovirus exposure and HLA in healthy donors. Amplification used 60 Vbeta primers and 13 Jbeta primers. Assay: immunoSEQ multiplex PCR; the TCRdb copy retains only in-frame clones and omits some. The profile shows some 69,000 clones, approximately 80% of them singletons. Material: PBMCs. These receptors were taken from a woman in her 30s in good health and CMV-seronegative.

This chain uses TRBV6-1 with TRBJ1-5; maybe TRBD1 (5 bases). V was pared by 0 bases and J by 8 bases, with 17 bases between. Germline loops: CDR1 MNHNS, CDR2 SASEGT. This CDR3 has 16 residues. The DNA of the CDR3 is TGTGCCAGCAGTGAAGCAGGGCAGGGTCCGACGGAGCCCCAGCATTTT. It codes for CASSEAGQGPTEPQHF.

The chain recombines TRBV30 with TRBJ1-1; D call uncertain. The germline CDR1 and CDR2 sequences are GTSNPN and SVGIG (reference sequence). This CDR3 is built from 15 residues. V lost 3 bases and J lost 5, with 19 bases in between. Here the CDR3 DNA reads TGTGCCTGGAGCCCGCTTGAGGGAGGGTTGACTGAAGCTTTCTTT. Translation: CAWSPLEGGLTEAFF.

The sample holds one count of this clone. The chain is built from TRBV6-5 and TRBJ1-4; a possible D gene is TRBD1 (6 bases). Trimming cost V 6 bases and J 0 bases, with 8 bases left between them. This CDR3 has 14 residues. Germline V lookup: CDR1 MNHEY, CDR2 SVGAGI. Here the CDR3 reads CASSQGSTNEKLFF. CDR3 DNA: TGTGCCAGCAGCCAGGGGTCAACTAATGAAAAACTGTTTTTT.

The chain employs TRBV6-1 and TRBJ1-2, with TRBD1 matching 10 bases. Per germline, CDR1 MNHNS and CDR2 SASEGT. The CDR3 loop spans 14 amino acids. Losses at the gene ends were 1 base for V and 12 bases for J; bases not matched to a gene: 8. This chain's CDR3 is CASSEDRGQGPNTF. The CDR3 DNA reads as TGTGCCAGCAGTGAAGATAGGGGACAGGGGCCAAACACCTTC.

This chain connects TRBV10-2 to TRBJ2-1, with TRBD1 identical over 10 bases. V shed 5 bases and J 5 bases; nucleotides not matched to a gene: 3. Germline CDR1 is WSHSY and CDR2 is SAAADI. The CDR3 has 14 residues. The CDR3 is CASSWGTGDNEQFF. The CDR3 bases are TGCGCCAGCAGTTGGGGGACAGGGGACAATGAGCAGTTCTTC.